This T cell receptor beta chain was sequenced during a study of CD8 T cells in ankylosing spondylitis. From the 5' RACE reads, TCRdb called clonotypes with MiXCR, one entry per CDR3 protein. The repertoire holds 200,000 to 300,000 distinct CDR3 sequences, with about 10% as singletons. The sample holds many counts of this clonotype. Its specificity is not known. CDR1 and CDR2 from the germline V gene are MNHEY and SVGEGT. The ends lost 6 bases at V and 0 bases at J; junction bases unmatched: 4. The CDR3 contains 15 residues. General study findings and limits: A CD8+ phenotype characterized the disease-linked clones, which were relatively rare in peripheral blood.

The sequenced sample consisted of blood, either unsorted or a sorted T cell fraction (not recorded which). The V gene is TRBV6-2 or TRBV6-3, the J gene TRBJ2-1; 8 bases align to TRBD1. This receptor was obtained from a male donor with ankylosing spondylitis or in good health (not recorded which). The CDR3: CASRRTGSSYNEQFF. The CDR3 nucleotides are TGTGCCAGCAGACGGACAGGGAGCTCCTACAATGAGCAGTTCTTC.